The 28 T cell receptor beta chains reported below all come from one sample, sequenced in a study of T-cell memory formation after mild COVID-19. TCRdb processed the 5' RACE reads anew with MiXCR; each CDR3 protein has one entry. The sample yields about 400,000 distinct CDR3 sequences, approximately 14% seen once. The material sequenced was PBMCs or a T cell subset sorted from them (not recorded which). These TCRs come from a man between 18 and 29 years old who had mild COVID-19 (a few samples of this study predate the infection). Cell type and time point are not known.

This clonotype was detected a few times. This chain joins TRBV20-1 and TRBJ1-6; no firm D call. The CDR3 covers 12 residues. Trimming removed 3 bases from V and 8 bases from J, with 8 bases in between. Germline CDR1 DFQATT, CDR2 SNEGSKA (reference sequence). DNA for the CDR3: TGCAGTGCTAGTTTCGGCCATTCACCCCTCCACTTT. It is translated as CSASFGHSPLHF.

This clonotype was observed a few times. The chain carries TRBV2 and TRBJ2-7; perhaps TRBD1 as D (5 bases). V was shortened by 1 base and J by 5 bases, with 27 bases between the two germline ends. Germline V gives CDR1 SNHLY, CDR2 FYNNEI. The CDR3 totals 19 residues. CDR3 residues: CASSEGWTRDRFIRDEQYV. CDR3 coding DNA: TGTGCCAGCAGTGAAGGGTGGACCAGGGATCGATTTATCCGAGACGAGCAGTACGTC.

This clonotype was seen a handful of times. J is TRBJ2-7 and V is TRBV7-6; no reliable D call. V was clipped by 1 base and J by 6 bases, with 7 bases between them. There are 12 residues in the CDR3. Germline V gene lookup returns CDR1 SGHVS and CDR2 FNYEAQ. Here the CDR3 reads CASSLESGEQYF. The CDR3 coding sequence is TGTGCCAGCAGCTTAGAGTCAGGCGAGCAGTACTTC.

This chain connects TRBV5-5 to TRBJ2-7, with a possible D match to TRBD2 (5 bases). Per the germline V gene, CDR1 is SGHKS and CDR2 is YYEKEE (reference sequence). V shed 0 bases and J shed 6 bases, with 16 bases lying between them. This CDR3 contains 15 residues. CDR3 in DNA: TGTGCCAGCAGCTTGGAGATGTTCCTCCGGGGCGAGCAGTACGTC. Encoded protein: CASSLEMFLRGEQYV.

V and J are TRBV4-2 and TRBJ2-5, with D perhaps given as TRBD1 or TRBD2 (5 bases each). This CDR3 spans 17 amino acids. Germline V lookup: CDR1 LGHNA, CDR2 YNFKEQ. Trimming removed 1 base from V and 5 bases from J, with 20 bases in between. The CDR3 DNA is TGTGCCAGCAGCCAAGTAGTAGGGGAGCCCTTCTGGGAGACCCAGTACTTC. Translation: CASSQVVGEPFWETQYF.

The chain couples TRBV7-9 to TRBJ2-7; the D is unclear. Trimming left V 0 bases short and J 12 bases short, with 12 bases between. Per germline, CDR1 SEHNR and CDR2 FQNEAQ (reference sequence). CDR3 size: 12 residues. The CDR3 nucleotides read TGTGCCAGCAGCTTAGCGGACGGATATGGGTACTTC. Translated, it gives CASSLADGYGYF.

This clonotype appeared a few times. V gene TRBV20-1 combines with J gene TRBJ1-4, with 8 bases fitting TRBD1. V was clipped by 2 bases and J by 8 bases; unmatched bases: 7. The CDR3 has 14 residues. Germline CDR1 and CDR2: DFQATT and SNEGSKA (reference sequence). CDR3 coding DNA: TGCAGTGCTAGACCGTCCCGGGACAGGGAAAAACTGTTTTTT. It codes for CSARPSRDREKLFF.

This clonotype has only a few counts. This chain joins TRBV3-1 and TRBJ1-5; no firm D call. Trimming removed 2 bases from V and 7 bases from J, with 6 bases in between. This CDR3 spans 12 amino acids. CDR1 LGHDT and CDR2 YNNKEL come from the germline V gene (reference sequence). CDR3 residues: CASSQQGQPQHF. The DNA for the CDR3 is TGTGCCAGCAGCCAACAAGGCCAGCCCCAGCATTTT.

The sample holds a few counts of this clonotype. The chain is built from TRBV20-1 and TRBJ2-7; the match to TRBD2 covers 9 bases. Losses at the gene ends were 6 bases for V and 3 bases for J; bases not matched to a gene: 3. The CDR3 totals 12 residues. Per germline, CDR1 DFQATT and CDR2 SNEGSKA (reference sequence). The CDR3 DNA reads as TGCAGTGCCAGGCGGGGGGGCTACGAGCAGTACGTC. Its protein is CSARRGGYEQYV.

Written as DNA, the CDR3 is TGTGCCACCAGAGCGAGAAGGACAGGGTGGAATGAGCAGTTCTTC. Residues: CATRARRTGWNEQFF. The V and J genes are TRBV15 and TRBJ2-1, with 8 bases aligning to TRBD1. This CDR3 has 15 amino acids. The V gene's germline CDR1 is LNHNV and CDR2 YYDKDF (reference sequence). V trimming: 6 bases; J trimming: 7 bases; junction bases outside the gene matches: 11. Filled out from reference TRBV15 and TRBJ2-1, the complete variable domain reads DAMVIQNPRYQVTQFGKPVTLSCSQTLNHNVMYWYQQKSSQAPKLLFHYYDKDFNNEADTPDNFQSRRPNTSFCFLDIRSPGLGDTAMYLCATRARRTGWNEQFFGPGTRLTVL.

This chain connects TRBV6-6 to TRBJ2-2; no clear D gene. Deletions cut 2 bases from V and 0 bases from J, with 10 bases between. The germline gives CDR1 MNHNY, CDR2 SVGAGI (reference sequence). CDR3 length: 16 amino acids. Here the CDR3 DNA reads TGTGCCAGCAGTTACCCGACTCCATCGAACACCGGGGAGCTGTTTTTT. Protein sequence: CASSYPTPSNTGELFF.

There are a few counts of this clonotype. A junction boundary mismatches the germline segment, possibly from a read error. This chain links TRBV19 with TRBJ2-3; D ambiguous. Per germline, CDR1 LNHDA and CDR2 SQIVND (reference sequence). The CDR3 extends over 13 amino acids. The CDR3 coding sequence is TGTGCCAGTAGTAGGGTAACCACATATACGCAGTATTTT. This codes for CASSRVTTYTQYF. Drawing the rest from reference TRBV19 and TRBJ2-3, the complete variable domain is DGGITQSPKYLFRKEGQNVTLSCEQNLNHDAMYWYRQDPGQGLRLIYYSQIVNDFQKGDIAEGYSVSREKKESFPLTVTSAQKNPTAFYLCASSRVTTYTQYFGPGTRLTVL.

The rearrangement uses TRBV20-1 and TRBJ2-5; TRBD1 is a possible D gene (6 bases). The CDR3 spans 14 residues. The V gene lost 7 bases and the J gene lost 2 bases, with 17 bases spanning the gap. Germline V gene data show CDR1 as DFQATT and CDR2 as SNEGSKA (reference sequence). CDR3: CSGTVWGEQETQYF. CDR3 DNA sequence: TGCAGTGGGACAGTATGGGGAGAGCAAGAGACCCAGTACTTC.

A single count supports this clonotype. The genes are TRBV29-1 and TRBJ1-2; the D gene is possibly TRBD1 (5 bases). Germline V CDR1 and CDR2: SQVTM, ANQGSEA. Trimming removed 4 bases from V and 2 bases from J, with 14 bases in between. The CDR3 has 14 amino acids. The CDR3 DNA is TGCAGCGTTGCGGTCCAGGGTGTCAACTATGGCTACACCTTC. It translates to CSVAVQGVNYGYTF.

The DNA for the CDR3 is TGCGCCAGCAGCCCCCCCTACAGGGATGCAGAGACCCAGTACTTC. It is translated as CASSPPYRDAETQYF. This chain uses TRBV4-1 with TRBJ2-5, with D tentatively TRBD1 (6 bases). CDR1 and CDR2 from the germline V gene are MGHRA and YSYEKL. V was shortened by 4 bases and J by 4 bases, with 16 bases between the two germline ends. The CDR3 runs to 15 residues.

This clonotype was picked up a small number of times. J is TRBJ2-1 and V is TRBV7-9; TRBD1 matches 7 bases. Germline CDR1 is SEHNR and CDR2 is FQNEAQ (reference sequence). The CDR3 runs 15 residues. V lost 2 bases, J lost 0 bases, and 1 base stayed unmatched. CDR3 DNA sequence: TGTGCCAGCAGCTTAACAGGGGACTCCTACAATGAGCAGTTCTTC. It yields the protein CASSLTGDSYNEQFF. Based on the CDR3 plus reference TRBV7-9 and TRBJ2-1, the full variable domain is DTGVSQNPRHKITKRGQNVTFRCDPISEHNRLYWYRQTLGQGPEFLTYFQNEAQLEKSRLLSDRFSAERPKGSFSTLEIQRTEQGDSAMYLCASSLTGDSYNEQFFGPGTRLTVL.

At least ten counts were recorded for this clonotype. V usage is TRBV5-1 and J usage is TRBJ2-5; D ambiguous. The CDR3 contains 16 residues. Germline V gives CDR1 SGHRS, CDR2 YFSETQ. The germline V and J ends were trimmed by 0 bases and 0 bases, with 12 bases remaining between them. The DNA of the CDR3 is TGCGCCAGCAGCTTGGGTGGATTGCGGTACCAAGAGACCCAGTACTTC. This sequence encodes CASSLGGLRYQETQYF.

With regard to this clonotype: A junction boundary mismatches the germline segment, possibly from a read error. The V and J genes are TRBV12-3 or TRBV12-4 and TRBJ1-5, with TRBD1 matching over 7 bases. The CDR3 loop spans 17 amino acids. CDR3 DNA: TGTGCCAGCAGGCGGACAGGCTGGGGTGTGAGCAATCAGCCACAGCATTTT. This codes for CASRRTGWGVSNQPQHF.

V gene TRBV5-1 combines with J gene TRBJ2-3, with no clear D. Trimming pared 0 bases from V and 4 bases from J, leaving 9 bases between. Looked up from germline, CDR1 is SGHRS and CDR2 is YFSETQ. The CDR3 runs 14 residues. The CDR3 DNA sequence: TGCGCCAGCAGCTTGGACCCTAGTCCAGATACGCAGTATTTT. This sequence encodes CASSLDPSPDTQYF.

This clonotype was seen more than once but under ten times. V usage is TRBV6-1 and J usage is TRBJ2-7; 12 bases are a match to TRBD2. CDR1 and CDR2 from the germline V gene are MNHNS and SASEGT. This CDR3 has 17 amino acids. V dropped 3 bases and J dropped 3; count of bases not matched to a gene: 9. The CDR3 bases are TGTGCCAGCAGTGAGGGAACGACTAGCGGGGGCTTCTACGAGCAGTACGTC. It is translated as CASSEGTTSGGFYEQYV.

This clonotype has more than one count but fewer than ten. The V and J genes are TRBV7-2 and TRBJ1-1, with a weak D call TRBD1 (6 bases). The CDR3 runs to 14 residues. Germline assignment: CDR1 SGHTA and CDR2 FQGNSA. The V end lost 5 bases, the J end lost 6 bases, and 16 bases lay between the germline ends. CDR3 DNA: TGTGCCAGCAGCCCGGACAGTCGTGGGGCTGAAGCTTTCTTT. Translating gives CASSPDSRGAEAFF.

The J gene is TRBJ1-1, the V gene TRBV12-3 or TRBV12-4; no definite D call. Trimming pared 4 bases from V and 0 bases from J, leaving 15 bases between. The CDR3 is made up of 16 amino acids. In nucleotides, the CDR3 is TGTGCCAGCAGTTGGCCCTTTACCAATATGAACACTGAAGCTTTCTTT. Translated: CASSWPFTNMNTEAFF.

The CDR3 nucleotides are TGTGCCAGCAGCGCGATACCGGGACAGGGAGGCAATGAGCAGTTCTTC. Protein product: CASSAIPGQGGNEQFF. The chain couples TRBV7-9 to TRBJ2-1, with 9 bases identical to TRBD1. Germline V lookup: CDR1 SEHNR, CDR2 FQNEAQ (reference sequence). The CDR3 spans 16 residues. Unmatched junction bases numbered 11, after V lost 5 bases and J lost 6 bases.

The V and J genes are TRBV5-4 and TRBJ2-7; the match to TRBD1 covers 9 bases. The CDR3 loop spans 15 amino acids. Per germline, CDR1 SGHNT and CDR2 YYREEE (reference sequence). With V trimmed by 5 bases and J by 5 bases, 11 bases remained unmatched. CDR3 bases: TGTGCCAGCAGAGGCACCGGGACAGGGATGGACGAGCAGTACTTC. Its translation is CASRGTGTGMDEQYF.

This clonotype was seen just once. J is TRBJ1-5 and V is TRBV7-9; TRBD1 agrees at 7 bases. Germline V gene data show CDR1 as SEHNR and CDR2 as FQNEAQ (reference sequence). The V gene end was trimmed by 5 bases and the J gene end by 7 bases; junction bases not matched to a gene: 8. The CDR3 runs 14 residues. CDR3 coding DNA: TGTGCCAGCAGCGCCGGGACAGACCTCCAGCCCCAGCATTTT. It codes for CASSAGTDLQPQHF.

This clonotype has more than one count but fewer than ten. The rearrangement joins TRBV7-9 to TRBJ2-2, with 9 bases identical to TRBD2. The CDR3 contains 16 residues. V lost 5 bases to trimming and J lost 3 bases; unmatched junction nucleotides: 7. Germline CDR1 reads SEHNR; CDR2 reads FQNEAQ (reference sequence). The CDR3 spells CASSVPGLAHTGELFF. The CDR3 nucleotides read TGTGCCAGCAGCGTACCGGGACTAGCCCACACCGGGGAGCTGTTTTTT.

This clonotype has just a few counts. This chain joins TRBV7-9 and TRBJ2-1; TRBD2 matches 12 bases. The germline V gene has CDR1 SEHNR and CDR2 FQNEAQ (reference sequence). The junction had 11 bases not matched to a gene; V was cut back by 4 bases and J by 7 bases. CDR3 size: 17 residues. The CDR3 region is CASSSDALAGGHNEQFF. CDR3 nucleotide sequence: TGTGCCAGCAGCTCAGACGCTCTAGCGGGGGGGCATAATGAGCAGTTCTTC.

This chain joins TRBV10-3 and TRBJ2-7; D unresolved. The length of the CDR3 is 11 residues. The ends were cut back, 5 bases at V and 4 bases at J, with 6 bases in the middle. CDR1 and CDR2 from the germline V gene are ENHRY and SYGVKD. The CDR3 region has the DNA TGTGCCATCAGTCAGAGTTACGAGCAGTACTTC. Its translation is CAISQSYEQYF.